Listed below are T cell receptor beta chains from one sample, sequenced in a study of regulatory T cells in long-lasting Graves disease. Via MiXCR, TCRdb re-called the multiplex PCR reads, giving one row per CDR3 protein. Here the sample spans about 450,000 distinct CDR3 sequences, 15% to 20% being singletons. The same data also went into a second study, on T cells in Graves' hyperthyroidism and ophthalmopathy.

Sequencing used peripheral blood mononuclear cells (PBMCs), obtained at new diagnosis, from a patient treated with antithyroid drugs. Receptor source: a woman aged 25 to 39 with Graves disease. Each CDR3 is given with its conserved first and last residue. D genes are given only for firm matches. Clone size, where shown, is once, few, many, or a class for clones that have expanded.

. TRBJ1-2 many TRBV30 TGTGCCTGGGGAGGGCCAAGGACCGGGAGGGCCTATGGCTACACCTTC CAWGGPRTGRAYGYTF
. TRBJ2-3 few TRBV6-1 TGTGCCAGCAACCGGGGGACGAGTGATACGCAGTATTTT CASNRGTSDTQYF
. TRBJ2-7 many TRBV6-2/TRBV6-3 TGTGCCAGCAAGACCTTCCACGAGCAGTACTTC CASKTFHEQYF
. TRBJ1-3 many TRBV5-5 TGTGCCAGCAGCCCACTCCGAAATGGAAACACCATATATTTT CASSPLRNGNTIYF
. TRBJ2-7 . TRBV5-6 TGTGCCAGCAGCTTTAGGCCCGTCGTCTACGAGCAGTACTTC CASSFRPVVYEQYF
TRBD2 TRBJ2-5 . TRBV6-5 TGTGCCAGCAGTTACAAGCGGGAGACCTCCAAGACCCAGTACTTC CASSYKRETSKTQYF
. TRBJ2-6 . TRBV2 TGTGCCAGCAGTGAAATGGGCCCTGGGGCCAACGTCCTGACTTTC CASSEMGPGANVLTF
. TRBJ1-6 . TRBV5-1 TGCGCCAGCAGCTTGCGGGGCCTCACCTATAATTCACCCCTCCACTTT CASSLRGLTYNSPLHF
. TRBJ2-1 many TRBV30 TGTGCCTGGAGTCTCCTGAATGAGCAGTTCTTC CAWSLLNEQFF
. TRBJ2-3 few TRBV6-4 TGTGCCAGCAGCTTTGGAGCGGGCACAGATACGCAGTATTTT CASSFGAGTDTQYF
. TRBJ2-5 many TRBV11-2 TGTGCCAGCAGCTTAGATCGAACAGTCCATGCAAAGGTCGAAGAGACCCAGTACTTC CASSLDRTVHAKVEETQYF
. TRBJ1-2 many TRBV2 TGTGCCAGCATATTGGGAAACTATGGCTACACCTTC CASILGNYGYTF
. TRBJ1-1 . TRBV5-1 TGCGCCAGCAGCTTGGTCTTGGCCCAGAGGAACACTGAAGCTTTCTTT CASSLVLAQRNTEAFF
TRBD1 TRBJ2-3 few TRBV6-2/TRBV6-3 TGTGCCAGCAGTGGCGGACAGGGGGCTTCAGATACGCAGTATTTT CASSGGQGASDTQYF
TRBD1 TRBJ1-5 many TRBV6-1 TGTGCCAGCAGTGACCGGGACAGGGCTACGAGTCAGCCCCAGCATTTT CASSDRDRATSQPQHF
. TRBJ1-1 many TRBV29-1 TGCAGCGTTGTAAGCACCGCCCTCACGAACACTGAAGCTTTCTTT CSVVSTALTNTEAFF
. TRBJ1-5 . TRBV6-2/TRBV6-3 TGTGCCAGCACCGCAGGGGTTTTGGGGCAGCCCCAGCATTTT CASTAGVLGQPQHF
TRBD1 TRBJ2-5 many TRBV3-1 TGTGCCAGCAGCCCAGGACAGGAGAAATACCAAGAGACCCAGTACTTC CASSPGQEKYQETQYF
TRBD2 TRBJ2-5 many TRBV24-1 TGTGCCACCAGTGACACGTCCGGGACTAGAGGGAGAGAGACCCAGTACTTC CATSDTSGTRGRETQYF
TRBD2 TRBJ2-7 many TRBV20-1 TGCAGTGCTCCCCCCGACGGGAGGGCCGACGAGCAGTACTTC CSAPPDGRADEQYF
. TRBJ1-1 . TRBV19 TGTGCCAGTGCAGTAAGCTCTTTCTCGGCGGGGGAGGGCACTGAAGCTTCCTTT CASAVSSFSAGEGTEASF
. TRBJ2-1 many TRBV12-3/TRBV12-4 TGTGCCAGCAGTGCCGACGGGGCCCGGGAGCAGTTCTTC CASSADGAREQFF
. TRBJ2-7 . TRBV11-2 TGTGCCAGCAGCTTTTCCCTCACGCGGGACACCAACTACGAGCCGTACTTC CASSFSLTRDTNYEPYF
. TRBJ2-3 many TRBV28 TGTGCCAGCAGTTCAACCGGCAGGGTTTTGACAGATACGCAGTATTTT CASSSTGRVLTDTQYF
. TRBJ1-2 many TRBV30 TGTGCACACTTTCCGGGACGTGGCTACACCTTC CAHFPGRGYTF
TRBD1 TRBJ2-1 many TRBV5-1 TGCGCCAGCGGGACAGGTACCTACAATGAGCAGTTCTTC CASGTGTYNEQFF
. TRBJ2-5 few TRBV3-1 TGTGCCAGCAGCCTCGGGACGCACGAGACCCAGTACTTC CASSLGTHETQYF
TRBD2 TRBJ2-7 many TRBV20-1 TGCAGTGCTAGAGATTGGGCGGGAGGTCCGGTCGAGCAGTACTTC CSARDWAGGPVEQYF
. TRBJ2-7 . TRBV27 TGTGCCAGCAGTCCGGCGTACTCCTACGAGCAGTACTTC CASSPAYSYEQYF
. TRBJ1-1 many TRBV7-9 TGTGCCAGCAGCTCGAATCAGGGACTGAACACTGAAGCTTTCTTT CASSSNQGLNTEAFF
. TRBJ2-1 many TRBV29-1 TGCAGCGCTAGAGACAGGAGTAATGGCAATGAGCAGTTCTTC CSARDRSNGNEQFF
TRBD2 TRBJ2-3 many TRBV12-3/TRBV12-4 TGTGCCAGCAGCTACGCGGGAGGGGCAGATACGCAGTATTTT CASSYAGGADTQYF
. TRBJ1-2 few TRBV25-1 TGTGCCAGCAGTGAAACAGGGTTCTATGGCTACACCTTC CASSETGFYGYTF
. TRBJ2-1 many TRBV6-2/TRBV6-3 TGTGCCAGCAGTTACTCCGCGGGGCGGGTTGAGCAGTTCTTC CASSYSAGRVEQFF
TRBD2 TRBJ2-1 . TRBV28 TGTGCCAGCAGCCGCTCGGGGACTAGCCCCTACAATGAGCAGTTCTTC CASSRSGTSPYNEQFF
. TRBJ1-2 many TRBV29-1 TGCAGCGTTGACGTTAACATCGGGGACGGCTACACCTTC CSVDVNIGDGYTF
. TRBJ2-2 many TRBV5-1 TGCGCCAGCAGCTCGCACGGGGGGCTGAACACCGGGGAGCTGTTTTTT CASSSHGGLNTGELFF
. TRBJ1-5 . TRBV19 TGTGCCAGTAAGGGGGGGCATCCCAGCAATCAGCCCCAGCATTTT CASKGGHPSNQPQHF
TRBD1 TRBJ1-2 many TRBV29-1 TGCAGCGTTGAACACCGGGACAGCCACTATGGCTACACCTTC CSVEHRDSHYGYTF
TRBD2 TRBJ2-7 many TRBV20-1 TGCAGTGCTAGACCCCTAGCGGCCTCCTACGAGCAGTACTTC CSARPLAASYEQYF
TRBD2 TRBJ2-1 . TRBV7-2 TGTGCCAGCAGCTTCGCCTCGACTAGCGGGAGGGTAGGAAATGAGCAGTTCTTC CASSFASTSGRVGNEQFF
. TRBJ1-6 many TRBV28 TGTGCCAGCCTTTGGGGAGGAGATTCACCCCTCCACTTT CASLWGGDSPLHF
. TRBJ1-4 many TRBV2 TGTGCCAGCAGCGTCGCGGCAGAAGGTGGAAAACTGTTTTTT CASSVAAEGGKLFF
. TRBJ2-5 few TRBV7-9 TGTGCCAGCAGCTCCACCCGGGACCCAGGGGGAGGGGAGACCCAGTACTTC CASSSTRDPGGGETQYF
. TRBJ2-1 . TRBV25-1 TGTGCCAGCAGTGTAGGACGGAGCAATGAGCAGTTCTTC CASSVGRSNEQFF
. TRBJ2-1 few TRBV28 TGTGCCAGCTGTCTATGGGGGAGACGTTATGAGCAGTTCTTC CASCLWGRRYEQFF
TRBD2 TRBJ2-3 many TRBV28 TGTGCCAGCAGTGGACCCCTAGCGGGAGCGCTAGATACGCAGTATTTT CASSGPLAGALDTQYF
TRBD1 TRBJ2-1 . TRBV7-6 TGCGCCAGCAGCCACCTAGGCGGGACAGGGTCGAATGAGCAGTTCTTC CASSHLGGTGSNEQFF
TRBD2 TRBJ2-1 many TRBV12-3/TRBV12-4 TGTGCCAGCAGTCCCCTCGCGACTAGCGGTTACAATGAGCAGTTCTTC CASSPLATSGYNEQFF
TRBD1 TRBJ2-2 many TRBV3-1 TGTGCCAGCAGCCAAGCGGGCAGGGGGTTCGGGGAGCTGTTTTTT CASSQAGRGFGELFF
. TRBJ2-7 many TRBV11-2 TGTGCCAGCAGCTTAGTGTACAGGGAGTTTCACGAGCAGTACTTC CASSLVYREFHEQYF
. TRBJ2-1 few TRBV14 TGTGCCAGCAGCCAAGTTCTAGCGTCCGACAATGAGCAGTTCTTC CASSQVLASDNEQFF
. TRBJ2-1 . TRBV20-1 TGCAGTGCTGGGAGGCTAGCGGAGCAGTTCTTC CSAGRLAEQFF